The 14 T cell receptor beta chains below come from one sample, sequenced in a study of blood T cell repertoires in COVID-19. Using immunoSEQ multiplex PCR, the repertoire was profiled, and TCRdb retains in-frame clones only, with some absent. In the table there are roughly 330,000 clones, roughly 82% of which are singletons. Sequencing was carried out using peripheral blood. These receptors were taken from a woman aged 45-59 years with acute or convalescent COVID-19.

This clone was recorded once. The rearrangement links TRBV2 to TRBJ2-7; possible D gene TRBD2, 6 bases. V shed 2 bases and J shed 9 bases, with 11 bases lying between them. There are 12 residues in the CDR3. Per the germline V gene, CDR1 is SNHLY and CDR2 is FYNNEI. The chain's CDR3 is CASSERAGRQYF. For the CDR3, the DNA is TGTGCCAGCAGTGAAAGGGCGGGAAGGCAGTACTTC.

The chain employs TRBV24-1 and TRBJ2-1, with 8 nucleotides matching TRBD2. The CDR3 extends over 15 amino acids. After removal of 5 bases from V and 5 bases from J, the junction contained 7 bases not matched to a gene. Germline values: CDR1 KGHDR, CDR2 SFDVKD. In DNA, the CDR3 is TGTGCCACCAGTGTTTTAAATAGCGGGAACAATGAGCAGTTCTTC. Translated, it gives CATSVLNSGNNEQFF.

The V and J genes are TRBV7-2 and TRBJ1-4; TRBD1 matches 9 bases. With 5 bases clipped from V and 8 bases from J, the junction kept 3 bases outside the gene matches. The CDR3 loop spans 13 amino acids. CDR1 is SGHTA, CDR2 FQGNSA, per germline. The CDR3 DNA reads as TGTGCCAGCAGCGTACAGGGGGCGGAAAAACTGTTTTTT. Residues: CASSVQGAEKLFF.

The chain couples TRBV7-2 to TRBJ1-2, with D unclear. Germline CDR1 reads SGHTA; CDR2 reads FQGNSA. The CDR3 length is 15 residues. Between the trimmed V and J ends, which lost 3 bases and 5 bases, there was a span of 16 bases. The CDR3 DNA reads TGTGCCAGCAGCTTCGCACCACTTGAGGGATATGGCTACACCTTC. Its protein is CASSFAPLEGYGYTF.

The rearrangement uses TRBV18 and TRBJ1-4, with 9 bases lining up with TRBD1. The CDR3 has 16 amino acids. The germline V gene encodes CDR1 KGHSH and CDR2 LQKENI. Losses at the gene ends were 3 bases for V and 0 bases for J; bases not matched to a gene: 2. The CDR3 protein is CASSPGQGATNEKLFF. The CDR3 DNA reads as TGTGCCAGCTCACCGGGACAGGGAGCAACTAATGAAAAACTGTTTTTT.

V usage is TRBV7-2 and J usage is TRBJ1-2; 7 positions agree with TRBD1. V lost 3 bases to trimming and J lost 4 bases; unmatched junction nucleotides: 2. This CDR3 has 13 residues. Germline V gene data show CDR1 as SGHTA and CDR2 as FQGNSA. DNA for the CDR3: TGTGCCAGCAGCTTGACAGGGATCTATGGCTACACCTTC. Translated, it gives CASSLTGIYGYTF.

This clone was observed a few times. The genes are TRBV28 and TRBJ2-1, with TRBD2 as a possible D gene (5 bases). V lost 5 bases and J 0 bases, leaving 14 bases between the germline ends. The CDR3 is 16 residues long. Germline V gives CDR1 MDHEN, CDR2 SYDVKM. The CDR3 is CASSPPGGPSYNEQFF. CDR3 coding DNA: TGTGCCAGCAGTCCTCCGGGCGGGCCCTCCTACAATGAGCAGTTCTTC. The full variable domain, rest sourced from reference TRBV28 and TRBJ2-1, is DVKVTQSSRYLVKRTGEKVFLECVQDMDHENMFWYRQDPGLGLRLIYFSYDVKMKEKGDIPEGYSVSREKKERFSLILESASTNQTSMYLCASSPPGGPSYNEQFFGPGTRLTVL.

This clone was detected only a few times. The chain uses TRBV5-4 and TRBJ2-1, with a weak D call TRBD2 (5 bases). Germline CDR1 is SGHNT and CDR2 is YYREEE (reference sequence). Trimming took off 0 bases at V and 9 bases at J, with 7 bases between the two ends. CDR3 length: 12 amino acids. The CDR3 nucleotides read TGTGCCAGCAGCTTGGCTCGGGGTGAGCAGTTCTTC. Translated, it gives CASSLARGEQFF.

The chain combines TRBV24-1 with TRBJ2-5; D might be TRBD1 (8 bases). V dropped 6 bases and J dropped 3 bases, with 13 bases sitting between them. The CDR3 runs to 14 residues. Germline lookup yields CDR1 KGHDR and CDR2 SFDVKD. The CDR3 coding sequence is TGTGCCACCAGTTTTACAGGGGGGGAAGAGACCCAGTACTTC. This translates into CATSFTGGEETQYF.

The chain couples TRBV12-3 or TRBV12-4 to TRBJ1-1; D gene ambiguous. V was cut by 4 bases and J by 8 bases, with 11 bases left in between. This CDR3 region has 12 residues. The CDR3, as DNA: TGTGCCAGCAGTTACTGGGGAGACGAAGCTTTCTTT. Its translation: CASSYWGDEAFF.

The chain has TRBV6-5 and TRBJ1-2; TRBD1 matches at 7 bases. In germline, CDR1 is MNHEY, CDR2 SVGAGI. There are 14 residues in the CDR3. V shed 6 bases and J 8 bases; nucleotides not matched to a gene: 12. In DNA, the CDR3 is TGTGCCAGCAGACCGGGACAGACCTCGGTAGGCTACACCTTC. Amino acids: CASRPGQTSVGYTF.

This clone was seen a handful of times. Other nucleotide sequences in the sample specify the same CDR3. The rearrangement uses TRBV18 and TRBJ1-4, with D possibly matching TRBD1 (5 bases). The CDR3 has 13 residues. Trimming removed 4 bases at V and 7 bases at J, with 10 bases between. CDR1 and CDR2 (germline): KGHSH, LQKENI. CDR3 in amino acids: CASSLGLGEKLFF. CDR3 in DNA: TGTGCCAGCTCACTGGGACTAGGTGAAAAACTGTTTTTT.

The J gene is TRBJ2-3, the V gene TRBV5-1, with a weak D call TRBD2 (6 bases). The CDR3 loop spans 16 amino acids. Germline V gene data show CDR1 as SGHRS and CDR2 as YFSETQ. V lost 0 bases and J 0 bases, leaving 11 bases between the germline ends. CDR3 region: CASSLGLAVSTDTQYF. CDR3 in DNA: TGCGCCAGCAGCTTGGGGTTAGCGGTTAGCACAGATACGCAGTATTTT.

This chain connects TRBV7-3 to TRBJ2-6; D perhaps matches TRBD2 (6 bases). Germline V lookup: CDR1 SGHTA, CDR2 FQGTGA. The CDR3 loop spans 19 amino acids. The V end lost 0 bases, the J end lost 1 base, and 16 bases lay between the germline ends. The CDR3 loop reads CASSLTPRGGRSGANVLTF. The CDR3 DNA reads as TGTGCCAGCAGCTTAACCCCGCGTGGGGGGAGGTCTGGGGCCAACGTCCTGACTTTC.